These 30 T cell receptor beta chains were all obtained from the same sample, sequenced in a study of identical twins. TCRdb ran MiXCR on the 5' RACE reads and lists one entry per CDR3 protein. The sample carries roughly 240,000 distinct CDR3 sequences, 7% to 8.5% recorded once. The sample also formed part of further work on yellow fever vaccine responses in identical twins.

The sample consisted of CD8+ T cells sorted from blood. The receptors originated from a woman between 18 and 30 years old in good health.

This clonotype was counted ten times or more. The chain combines TRBV7-9 with TRBJ2-1; D gene ambiguous. The CDR3 has 16 residues. The germline V and J ends were trimmed by 5 bases and 3 bases, with 17 bases remaining between them. The germline CDR1 and CDR2 sequences are SEHNR and FQNEAQ (reference sequence). Written as DNA, the CDR3 is TGTGCCAGCAGCCCACCAACGTCGACGGTCTACAATGAGCAGTTCTTC. Encoded protein: CASSPPTSTVYNEQFF.

The sample holds a few counts of this clonotype. The chain couples TRBV7-9 to TRBJ2-1; D may be TRBD1 or TRBD2 (5 bases each). Trimming shortened V by 4 bases and J by 2 bases, and 12 bases separated the two germline ends. From germline, CDR1 is SEHNR and CDR2 FQNEAQ (reference sequence). The CDR3 consists of 15 residues. CDR3 in DNA: TGTGCCAGCAGCTCCGATTGGGGGACCTACAATGAGCAGTTCTTC. Translating it yields CASSSDWGTYNEQFF.

This clonotype came up a few times. The rearrangement links TRBV7-9 to TRBJ1-2; 9 bases are a match to TRBD1. Trimming took 6 bases from V and 5 from J; bases not matched to a gene: 7. The CDR3 runs to 14 residues. The V gene's germline CDR1 is SEHNR and CDR2 FQNEAQ (reference sequence). CDR3 sequence: CASRPQGAGYGYTF. The CDR3 bases are TGTGCCAGCAGGCCACAGGGGGCAGGGTATGGCTACACCTTC.

This clonotype came up a few times. The V and J genes are TRBV5-6 and TRBJ2-1; D is undetermined. The CDR3 runs 13 residues. The germline gives CDR1 SGHDT, CDR2 YYEEEE. V shed 2 bases and J shed 9 bases, with 12 bases lying between them. CDR3 in DNA: TGTGCCAGCAGCTTAGGCGGTCTTGCTGAGCAGTTCTTC. Protein product: CASSLGGLAEQFF.

The rearrangement links TRBV7-8 to TRBJ2-2; D remains unclear. Per the germline V gene, CDR1 is SGHVS and CDR2 is FQNEAQ. This CDR3 contains 14 residues. Trimming removed 1 base from V and 3 bases from J, with 6 bases in between. CDR3 residues: CASSLGLYTGELFF. The CDR3, as DNA: TGTGCCAGCAGCTTAGGACTTTACACCGGGGAGCTGTTTTTT.

This clonotype was counted ten times or more. The chain has TRBV12-3 or TRBV12-4 and TRBJ2-1, with D unclear. The CDR3 runs 13 residues. Deletions cut 2 bases from V and 5 bases from J, with 7 bases between. CDR3 region: CASSLLANNEQFF. CDR3 nucleotides: TGTGCCAGCAGTTTATTAGCAAACAATGAGCAGTTCTTC.

This clonotype was found many times. This chain links TRBV9 with TRBJ2-2; D remains unclear. The CDR3 covers 11 residues. Germline V gene data show CDR1 as SGDLS and CDR2 as YYNGEE. Between the trimmed V and J ends, which lost 7 bases and 4 bases, there was a span of 5 bases. The chain's CDR3 is CASYGTGELFF. CDR3 bases: TGTGCCAGCTACGGCACCGGGGAGCTGTTTTTT.

This clonotype was seen only a few times. The genes are TRBV29-1 and TRBJ2-3; D is possibly TRBD1 (5 bases). Germline V gene data show CDR1 as SQVTM and CDR2 as ANQGSEA. CDR3 length: 15 amino acids. Between the trimmed V and J ends, which lost 7 bases and 2 bases, there was a span of 19 bases. The DNA of the CDR3 is TGCAGCGCCCCTGGGCAGGGCCGGTACACAGATACGCAGTATTTT. Its protein product is CSAPGQGRYTDTQYF.

This clonotype was detected ten times or more. The rearrangement links TRBV4-1 to TRBJ1-5; weak D call: TRBD1 (5 bases). CDR1 is MGHRA and CDR2 is YSYEKL in the germline V gene. V lost 5 bases, J lost 6 bases, and 11 bases lay in between. This CDR3 is built from 13 residues. This chain's CDR3 is CASSLGAGQPQHF. CDR3 sequence (DNA): TGCGCCAGCAGCTTAGGGGCGGGTCAGCCCCAGCATTTT.

This clonotype appeared many times. The rearrangement links TRBV7-9 to TRBJ1-2; D unresolved. Trimming removed 3 bases from V and 6 bases from J, with 11 bases in between. Looked up from germline, CDR1 is SEHNR and CDR2 is FQNEAQ (reference sequence). This CDR3 comprises 13 residues. The CDR3 DNA is TGTGCCAGCAGCTTTGGGTTCCCCAATGGCTACACCTTC. It translates to CASSFGFPNGYTF.

This clonotype was observed many times. The chain carries TRBV7-9 and TRBJ2-5; possible D gene TRBD2, 5 bases. Germline lookup yields CDR1 SEHNR and CDR2 FQNEAQ (reference sequence). CDR3 size: 13 residues. V lost 2 bases to trimming and J lost 3 bases, with 7 bases between them. In DNA, the CDR3 is TGTGCCAGCAGCTTATGGGGAGAAGAGACCCAGTACTTC. Its protein is CASSLWGEETQYF. Based on the CDR3 plus reference TRBV7-9 and TRBJ2-5, the full variable domain is DTGVSQNPRHKITKRGQNVTFRCDPISEHNRLYWYRQTLGQGPEFLTYFQNEAQLEKSRLLSDRFSAERPKGSFSTLEIQRTEQGDSAMYLCASSLWGEETQYFGPGTRLLVL.

At least ten counts were recorded for this clonotype. The gene calls are TRBV6-1 and TRBJ2-2, with D tentatively TRBD2 (6 bases). V lost 2 bases and J 4 bases, leaving 11 bases between the germline ends. This CDR3 has 15 residues. Germline V gene lookup returns CDR1 MNHNS and CDR2 SASEGT. CDR3 sequence reads: CASSEFLGGTGELFF. The CDR3 DNA is TGTGCCAGCAGTGAATTTCTGGGGGGCACCGGGGAGCTGTTTTTT.

This chain links TRBV24-1 with TRBJ2-1; TRBD2 aligns across 8 bases. The CDR3 runs to 15 residues. V trimming: 7 bases; J trimming: 4 bases; junction bases outside the gene matches: 8. Germline CDR1 KGHDR, CDR2 SFDVKD. Here the CDR3 reads CATSPGTSLYNEQFF. CDR3 coding DNA: TGTGCCACCAGCCCGGGGACTAGTTTGTACAATGAGCAGTTCTTC.

The gene calls are TRBV4-1 and TRBJ2-7; 7 nucleotides match TRBD1. Germline-derived CDR1 and CDR2 are MGHRA and YSYEKL. V lost 3 bases and J lost 4; bases outside the gene matches: 6. The CDR3 totals 14 residues. This CDR3 reads CASSQDRSYYEQYV. The CDR3 bases are TGCGCCAGCAGCCAGGACAGGTCCTATTACGAGCAGTACGTC.

J is TRBJ2-5 and V is TRBV28; 7 nucleotides align to TRBD1. The CDR3 runs to 17 residues. V was pared by 5 bases and J by 4 bases, with 16 bases of the junction left unmatched. Germline V CDR1 and CDR2: MDHEN, SYDVKM. CDR3 in DNA: TGTGCCAGCAGTCCCCCAGGGACAGCCCTGGGTCTAGAGACCCAGTACTTC. Encoded protein: CASSPPGTALGLETQYF.

This clonotype was observed a few times. The chain combines TRBV11-2 with TRBJ2-7; D is undetermined. V was cut by 1 base and J by 6 bases, with 10 bases left in between. In germline, CDR1 is SGHAT, CDR2 FQNNGV. This CDR3 spans 13 amino acids. The CDR3 coding sequence is TGTGCCAGCAGCTTAGGGGTGCCAGGCGAGCAGTACGTC. It is translated as CASSLGVPGEQYV.

The sample holds many counts of this clonotype. The J gene is TRBJ1-1, the V gene TRBV4-1; a possible D gene is TRBD1 (5 bases). Germline CDR1 is MGHRA and CDR2 is YSYEKL. CDR3 size: 14 residues. V was cut by 1 base and J by 1 base, with 7 bases left in between. CDR3 residues: CASSQAGGNTEAFF. CDR3 coding DNA: TGCGCCAGCAGCCAAGCGGGGGGGAACACTGAAGCTTTCTTT.

In this sample, this clonotype turned up many times. The chain recombines TRBV6-1 with TRBJ2-3, with 7 bases matching TRBD2. Germline V CDR1 and CDR2: MNHNS, SASEGT. CDR3 length: 15 residues. J gave up 2 bases and V 5 bases, and 7 bases lay outside the gene matches. The CDR3 DNA sequence: TGTGCCAGCAGTCCAAGCGGGGTACACACAGATACGCAGTATTTT. Encoded protein: CASSPSGVHTDTQYF.

This clonotype was seen only a few times. The V gene is TRBV9, the J gene TRBJ1-1; D might be TRBD1 (5 bases). V lost 3 bases and J 0 bases, leaving 15 bases between the germline ends. Germline V gives CDR1 SGDLS, CDR2 YYNGEE. The CDR3 runs 16 residues. CDR3 sequence (DNA): TGTGCCAGCAGCGCCGCCCCTGGCAGGGTGAACACTGAAGCTTTCTTT. Protein sequence: CASSAAPGRVNTEAFF.

This clonotype was observed at least ten times. This chain uses TRBV7-9 with TRBJ1-5; D is unclear. The CDR3 is 13 residues long. Germline V gene lookup returns CDR1 SEHNR and CDR2 FQNEAQ (reference sequence). V was clipped by 1 base and J by 4 bases, with 5 bases between them. This CDR3 is CASSLDGNQPQHF. The CDR3 DNA follows: TGTGCCAGCAGCTTAGATGGGAATCAGCCCCAGCATTTT.

Ten or more counts support this clonotype. The V and J genes are TRBV5-1 and TRBJ1-2; D unresolved. V gave up 4 bases and J gave up 7 bases, with 14 bases separating them. Germline V gives CDR1 SGHRS, CDR2 YFSETQ. The CDR3 has 13 amino acids. The CDR3 loop is CASSRYPGPGYTF. CDR3 in DNA: TGCGCCAGCAGCCGATATCCGGGTCCTGGCTACACCTTC.

This clonotype was detected many times. The chain employs TRBV12-3 or TRBV12-4 and TRBJ2-1; no reliable D call. CDR3 length: 13 residues. V lost 1 base, J lost 8 bases, and 9 bases lay in between. This chain's CDR3 is CASSLGPDDEQFF. CDR3 in DNA: TGTGCCAGCAGTTTAGGACCCGACGATGAGCAGTTCTTC.

V usage is TRBV27 and J usage is TRBJ2-7; 14 bases map to TRBD2. Germline lookup yields CDR1 MNHEY and CDR2 SMNVEV (reference sequence). Trimming at V came to 8 bases and at J to 7 bases, leaving 7 bases not matched to a gene. The CDR3 has 14 residues. The chain's CDR3 is CASGLAGGLREQYF. As DNA, the CDR3 is TGTGCCAGCGGACTAGCGGGAGGTTTGAGAGAGCAGTACTTC.

This clonotype was found a few times. The chain has TRBV7-8 and TRBJ2-2, with 9 bases aligning to TRBD1. The CDR3 length is 17 residues. V lost 6 bases and J lost 3; bases outside the gene matches: 11. Germline V lookup: CDR1 SGHVS, CDR2 FQNEAQ. CDR3 coding DNA: TGTGCCAGCAGTACGCCCGGACAGGGGAGGCACACCGGGGAGCTGTTTTTT. Residues: CASSTPGQGRHTGELFF.

This chain joins TRBV18 and TRBJ2-1; D may correspond to TRBD1 or TRBD2 (6 bases each). The germline V gene encodes CDR1 KGHSH and CDR2 LQKENI. V was clipped by 0 bases and J by 2 bases, with 8 bases between them. CDR3 length: 15 amino acids. The CDR3 reads CASSPPEGAYNEQFF. The CDR3 nucleotides are TGTGCCAGCTCACCACCGGAGGGGGCCTACAATGAGCAGTTCTTC.

This clonotype was seen only a few times. This chain uses TRBV6-1 with TRBJ2-3; D is undetermined. V dropped 3 bases and J dropped 0 bases, with 10 bases sitting between them. The CDR3 totals 15 residues. Germline V lookup: CDR1 MNHNS, CDR2 SASEGT. CDR3 residues: CASSEDGASTDTQYF. Here the CDR3 DNA reads TGTGCCAGCAGTGAGGACGGAGCTAGCACAGATACGCAGTATTTT.

This clonotype was counted only a few times. The chain is built from TRBV2 and TRBJ2-1, with TRBD2 identical over 7 bases. The CDR3 extends over 15 amino acids. V dropped 8 bases and J dropped 6; count of bases not matched to a gene: 13. From germline, CDR1 is SNHLY and CDR2 FYNNEI. CDR3 loop: CASSRVGQRGNEQFF. CDR3 in DNA: TGTGCCAGCTCGAGGGTAGGTCAGCGGGGCAATGAGCAGTTCTTC.

V and J are TRBV4-1 and TRBJ2-3; D remains ambiguous. Germline lookup yields CDR1 MGHRA and CDR2 YSYEKL. Trimming stripped 0 bases from V and 1 base from J, with 11 bases between. The length of the CDR3 is 16 residues. CDR3 protein: CASSQDWTARTDTQYF. For the CDR3, the DNA is TGCGCCAGCAGCCAAGACTGGACCGCTCGCACAGATACGCAGTATTTT.

This clonotype came up a few times. This sequence joins TRBV10-3 and TRBJ2-5; 12 nucleotides align to TRBD2. The germline gives CDR1 ENHRY, CDR2 SYGVKD. This CDR3 has 17 residues. The ends lost 0 bases at V and 3 bases at J; junction bases unmatched: 5. The chain's CDR3 is CAISESWGLAGEETQYF. Written as DNA, the CDR3 is TGTGCCATCAGTGAGTCTTGGGGACTAGCGGGTGAAGAGACCCAGTACTTC.

The V gene is TRBV2, the J gene TRBJ2-5; D is perhaps TRBD1 (5 bases). The V end was cut by 3 bases, the J end by 12 bases, with 11 bases between. Germline V gene lookup returns CDR1 SNHLY and CDR2 FYNNEI. The CDR3 is 11 amino acids. The CDR3 region has the DNA TGTGCCAGCAGTGACAGGGCCGAAAAGTACTTC. This translates into CASSDRAEKYF.